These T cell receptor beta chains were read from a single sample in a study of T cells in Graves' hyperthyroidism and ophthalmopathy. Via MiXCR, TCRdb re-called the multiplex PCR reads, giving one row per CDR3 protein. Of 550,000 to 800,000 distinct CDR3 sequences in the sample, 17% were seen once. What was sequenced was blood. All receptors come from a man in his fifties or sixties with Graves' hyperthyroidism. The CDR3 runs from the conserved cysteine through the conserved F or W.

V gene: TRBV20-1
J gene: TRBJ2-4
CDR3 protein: CSASEGGGNIQYF

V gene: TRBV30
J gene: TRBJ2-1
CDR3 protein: CAWSQGSGRGNHEQFF

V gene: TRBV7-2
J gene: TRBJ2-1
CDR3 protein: CASSRTSLSSLAGVSYNEQFF

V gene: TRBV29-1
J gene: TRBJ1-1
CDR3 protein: CSVEVEGERTEAFF

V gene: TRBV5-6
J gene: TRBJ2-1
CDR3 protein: CASSPGVGINEQFF

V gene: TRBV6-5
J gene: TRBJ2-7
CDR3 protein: CASSYSPASHLQYEQYF

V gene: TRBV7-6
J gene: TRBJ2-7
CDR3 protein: CASSWGQGTYYEQYF

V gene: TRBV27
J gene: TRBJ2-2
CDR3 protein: CASSLRATGELFF

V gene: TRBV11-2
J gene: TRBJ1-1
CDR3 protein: CASSYRDRVEAFF

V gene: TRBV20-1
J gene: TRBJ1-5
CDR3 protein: CSARDQGYFSNQPQHF

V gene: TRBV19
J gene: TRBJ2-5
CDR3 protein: CASSITGRQGPQEVQYF

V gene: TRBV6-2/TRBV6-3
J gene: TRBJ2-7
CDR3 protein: CASSFILTGGVYEQYF

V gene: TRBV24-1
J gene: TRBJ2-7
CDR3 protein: CATGDSYSYEQYF

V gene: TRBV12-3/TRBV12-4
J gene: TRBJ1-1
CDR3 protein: CASSLSQRREAFF

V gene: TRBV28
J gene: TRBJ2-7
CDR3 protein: CASRYRDFWDEQYF

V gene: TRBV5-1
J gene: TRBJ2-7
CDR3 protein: CASSLGGANTYEQYF

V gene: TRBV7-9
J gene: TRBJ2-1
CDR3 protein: CASNPSEGSGEQFF

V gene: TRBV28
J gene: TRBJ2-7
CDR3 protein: CASTQGATPYEQYF

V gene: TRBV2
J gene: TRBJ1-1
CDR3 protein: CASRDRGRMNTEAFF

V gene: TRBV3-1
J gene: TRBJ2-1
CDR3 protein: CASSQVEHTSGSSYNEQFF

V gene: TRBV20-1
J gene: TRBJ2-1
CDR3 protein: CSARDPSGTSSYNEQFF

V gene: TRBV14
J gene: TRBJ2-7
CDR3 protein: CASSQNRGRMYEQYF

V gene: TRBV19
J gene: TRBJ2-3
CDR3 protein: CASSIDLTTDTQYF

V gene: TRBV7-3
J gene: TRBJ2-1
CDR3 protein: CASSPRGGSTTYNEQFF

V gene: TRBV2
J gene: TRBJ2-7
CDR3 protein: CASSGGQGPYEQYF

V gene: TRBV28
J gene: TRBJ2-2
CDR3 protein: CASRRDREAGELFF

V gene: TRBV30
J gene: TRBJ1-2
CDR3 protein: CAWKGTAAGHGYTF

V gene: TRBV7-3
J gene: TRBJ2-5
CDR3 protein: CASGLAGGGETQYF

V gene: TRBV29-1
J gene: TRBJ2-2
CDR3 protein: CSVEGREVLAGELFF

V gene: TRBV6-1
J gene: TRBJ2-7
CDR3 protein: CASSPQVLEQYF

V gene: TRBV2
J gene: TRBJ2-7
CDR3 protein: CASSEYGTWEQYF

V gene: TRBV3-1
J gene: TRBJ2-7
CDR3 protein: CASSHGQATYEQYF

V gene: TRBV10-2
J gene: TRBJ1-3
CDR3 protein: CASSERDSILRNTIYF

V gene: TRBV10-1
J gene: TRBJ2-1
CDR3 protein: CASRSSGSSNEQFF

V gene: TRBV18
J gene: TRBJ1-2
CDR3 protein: CASSSGTGEGYGYTF

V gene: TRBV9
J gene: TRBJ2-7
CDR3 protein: CASSVGGSPFSWEQYF

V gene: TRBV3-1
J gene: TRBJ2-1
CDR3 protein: CASSQVLAGAYNEQFF

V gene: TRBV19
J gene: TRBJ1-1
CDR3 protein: CASSQDRGSTEAFF

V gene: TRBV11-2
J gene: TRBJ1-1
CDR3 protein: CASSTSSRETEAFF

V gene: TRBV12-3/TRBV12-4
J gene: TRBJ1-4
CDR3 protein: CASNPTGTMGKLFF

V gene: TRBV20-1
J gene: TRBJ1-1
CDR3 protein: CSALGDSTTNTEAFF

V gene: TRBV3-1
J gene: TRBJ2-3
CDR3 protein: CASARTADTQYF

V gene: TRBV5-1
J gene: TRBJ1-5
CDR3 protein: CASSSGQGGGNQPQHF